The 9 T cell receptor beta chains listed next were all sequenced from one sample in a study of blood T cell repertoires in COVID-19. Here immunoSEQ multiplex PCR was the method, and the copy in TCRdb shows in-frame clones only, minus some. The data hold 370,000 or so clones, with around 84% observed a single time. The specimen was peripheral blood. All receptors derive from a human donor with acute or convalescent COVID-19. The donor label of this sample is uncertain.

The chain carries TRBV19 and TRBJ2-7; D ambiguous. This CDR3 is built from 13 residues. Trimming took 2 bases from V and 7 from J, leaving 12 bases between them. The germline CDR1 and CDR2 sequences are LNHDA and SQIVND (reference sequence). The CDR3 loop is CASSIYVKEEQYF. As DNA, the CDR3 is TGTGCCAGTAGTATATATGTCAAGGAGGAGCAGTACTTC.

This clone was observed once. The chain carries TRBV28 and TRBJ1-1; D not certain. CDR1 MDHEN and CDR2 SYDVKM come from the germline V gene. This CDR3 comprises 12 residues. The V gene lost 6 bases and the J gene lost 0 bases, with 5 bases spanning the gap. CDR3 sequence (DNA): TGTGCCAGCAGACTGATGAACACTGAAGCTTTCTTT. Its translation is CASRLMNTEAFF.

This chain uses TRBV11-3 with TRBJ2-1, with 7 bases aligning to TRBD1. After removal of 3 bases from V and 5 bases from J, the junction contained 10 bases not matched to a gene. The germline V gene encodes CDR1 SGHNT and CDR2 YENEEA. CDR3 length: 16 residues. CDR3 DNA sequence: TGTGCCAGCAGCTTTACCGGGACAGATCCGAACAATGAGCAGTTCTTC. This codes for CASSFTGTDPNNEQFF.

The gene calls are TRBV7-2 and TRBJ1-5, with TRBD1 identical over 8 bases. CDR3 length: 15 amino acids. With 2 bases clipped from V and 5 bases from J, the junction kept 5 bases outside the gene matches. Germline V CDR1 and CDR2: SGHTA, FQGNSA. The CDR3 here is CASSLRDRKYQPQHF. DNA of the CDR3: TGTGCCAGCAGCTTACGGGACAGGAAATATCAGCCCCAGCATTTT.

The rearrangement joins TRBV19 to TRBJ1-6; D may be TRBD1 (6 bases). There are 15 residues in the CDR3. The germline gives CDR1 LNHDA, CDR2 SQIVND (reference sequence). Between the trimmed V and J ends, which lost 5 bases and 7 bases, there was a span of 15 bases. CDR3 protein: CASSAGVGVNSPLHF. The DNA of the CDR3 is TGTGCCAGTAGTGCAGGGGTTGGAGTGAATTCACCCCTCCACTTT. Variable domain in full (rest from reference TRBV19 and TRBJ1-6): DGGITQSPKYLFRKEGQNVTLSCEQNLNHDAMYWYRQDPGQGLRLIYYSQIVNDFQKGDIAEGYSVSREKKESFPLTVTSAQKNPTAFYLCASSAGVGVNSPLHFGNGTRLTVT.

This clone has more than one count but fewer than ten. V and J are TRBV12-3 or TRBV12-4 and TRBJ2-7; no firm D call. V shed 6 bases and J shed 2 bases, with 11 bases lying between them. The CDR3 contains 13 residues. The CDR3 nucleotides are TGTGCCAGCAGCCCTACCCTCGCCTACGAGCAGTACTTC. Encoded protein: CASSPTLAYEQYF.

This clone came up many times. The V call is TRBV5-1, the J call TRBJ1-2; possibly TRBD1 for D (5 bases). Germline assignment: CDR1 SGHRS and CDR2 YFSETQ. Trimming took off 0 bases at V and 4 bases at J, with 19 bases between the two ends. The CDR3 spans 17 residues. In DNA, the CDR3 is TGCGCCAGCAGCTTGGGAGCAGGGTTCCTCCCTAGCTATGGCTACACCTTC. Translating it yields CASSLGAGFLPSYGYTF. Full variable domain (remainder filled in from reference TRBV5-1 and TRBJ1-2): KAGVTQTPRYLIKTRGQQVTLSCSPISGHRSVSWYQQTPGQGLQFLFEYFSETQRNKGNFPGRFSGRQFSNSRSEMNVSTLELGDSALYLCASSLGAGFLPSYGYTFGSGTRLTVV.

The J gene is TRBJ2-7, the V gene TRBV5-5, with D perhaps matching TRBD2 (5 bases). Germline CDR1 SGHKS, CDR2 YYEKEE (reference sequence). V was shortened by 2 bases and J by 5 bases, with 8 bases between the two germline ends. CDR3 length: 12 amino acids. For the CDR3, the DNA is TGTGCCAGCAGCTTCCGGGGTCACGAGCAGTACTTC. Translation: CASSFRGHEQYF.

This clone was recorded once. The DNA for the CDR3 is TGTGCCAGCAGCTTAGAACAGGGCCATGGCTACACCTTC. This sequence encodes CASSLEQGHGYTF. The genes are TRBV11-2 and TRBJ1-2; D is possibly TRBD1 (6 bases). Germline V lookup: CDR1 SGHAT, CDR2 FQNNGV. V was clipped by 0 bases and J by 6 bases, with 8 bases between them. This CDR3 comprises 13 residues.